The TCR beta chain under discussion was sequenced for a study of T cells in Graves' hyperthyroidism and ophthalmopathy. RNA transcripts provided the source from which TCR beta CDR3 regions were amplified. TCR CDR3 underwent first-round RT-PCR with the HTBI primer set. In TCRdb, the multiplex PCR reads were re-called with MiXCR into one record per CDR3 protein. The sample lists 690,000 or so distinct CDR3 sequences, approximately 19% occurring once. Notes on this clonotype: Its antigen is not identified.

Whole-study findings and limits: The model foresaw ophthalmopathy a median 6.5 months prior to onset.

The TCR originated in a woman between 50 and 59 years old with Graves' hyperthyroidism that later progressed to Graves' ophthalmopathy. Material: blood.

The DNA of the CDR3 is TGCAGCGTTCAAACGACAGGGCGGATCTACGAGCAGTACTTC. Translating gives CSVQTTGRIYEQYF. The genes are TRBV29-1 and TRBJ2-7; 7 nucleotides align to TRBD1. CDR3 size: 14 residues. V gave up 5 bases and J gave up 3 bases; unmatched junction bases: 10. Germline V gene sequence: CDR1 SQVTM, CDR2 ANQGSEA.